This TCR beta chain was sequenced in a study of T cell responses to AZD1222 COVID-19 vaccine. Study overall: The analysis combined second doses at about 4 or about 12 weeks.

Study-wide points: The reported proportion of spike-specific TCRs targeting unmutated variant regions was nearly half. Sampled repertoires all dated from after the peak T cell response. Seropositive status at baseline applied to only five or six AZD1222 recipients.

The repertoire was sequenced with immunoSEQ multiplex PCR; TCRdb's copy has only in-frame clones and lacks some. Here the sample spans more than 95,000 clones, approximately 90% being singletons. A word on this clone: No antigen is known for it.

The origin of this receptor is an adult in good health. The sample consisted of peripheral blood, taken on day 0 of AZD1222 vaccination.

CDR3 nucleotides: TGTGCCAGCTCACGTATCAGGGTGGAGACTGGAAACACCATATATTTT. Its translation is CASSRIRVETGNTIYF. This sequence joins TRBV18 and TRBJ1-3, with a possible D match to TRBD1 (5 bases). V was shortened by 4 bases and J by 2 bases, with 15 bases between the two germline ends. The CDR3 runs to 16 residues. Germline CDR1 reads KGHSH; CDR2 reads LQKENI.